This T cell receptor beta chain was recovered during a study of beta chain features in type 1 diabetes. Study-wide context: Cell yields, gender and age were similar in healthy donors and patients.

The sample holds a few counts of this clone. Its antigen is unknown. Germline CDR1 and CDR2: SGHTA and FQGNSA. This CDR3 spans 13 amino acids. Trimming took off 2 bases at V and 6 bases at J, with 9 bases between the two ends. Study-level results: Type 1 diabetes patients showed fewer insertions and more deletions at VDJ junctions. Comparison showed that naive, central memory and Treg TCRB repertoires appeared more similar among patients than among healthy donors. Among patients with Type 1 diabetes, TCRB CDR3s were moderately but significantly shorter in every one of the four CD4+ subsets.

Every isolated RNA sample was fully reverse transcribed, so sequencing captured expressed TCRB transcripts. Produced via immunoSEQ multiplex PCR; TCRdb's table is partial and in-frame only. The sample lists 140,000 to 150,000 clones; 8% to 13% were seen once. This TCR was recovered from a man aged 18 to 29 in good health. Sequenced: naive CD4+ T cells from blood. The V gene is TRBV7-2, the J gene TRBJ2-3; D not resolved. The chain's CDR3 is CASSLTFADTQYF. CDR3 nucleotide sequence: TGTGCCAGCAGCTTAACCTTTGCGGATACGCAGTATTTT.